Only a few counts were recorded for the clone carrying this TCR beta chain. What it binds is not known. The sample is drawn from a study of T-cell memory formation after mild COVID-19. Study-level points and caveats: Later expanders leaned CD4+, whereas day 15 to 85 contracting clones were balanced CD4/CD8.

With 0 bases removed from V and 3 bases from J, the gap between germline ends came to 11 bases. Germline CDR1 reads MNHNY; CDR2 reads SVGAGI (reference sequence). This CDR3 is 16 amino acids long. TCRdb reanalysed the 5' RACE reads using MiXCR and keeps one entry per CDR3 protein. This repertoire shows about 420,000 distinct CDR3 sequences, under 25% found once; its top ten account for roughly 14%. Sequencing input: PBMCs or a T cell subset sorted from them (not recorded which). The rearrangement joins TRBV6-6 to TRBJ2-2; maybe TRBD1 (6 bases). The receptor's source is an adult woman who had mild COVID-19 (a few samples of this study predate the infection). Cell type and time point are not known. CDR3 amino acids: CASSYSGADYTGELFF. The CDR3 DNA follows: TGTGCCAGCAGTTACTCGGGGGCAGACTACACCGGGGAGCTGTTTTTT.